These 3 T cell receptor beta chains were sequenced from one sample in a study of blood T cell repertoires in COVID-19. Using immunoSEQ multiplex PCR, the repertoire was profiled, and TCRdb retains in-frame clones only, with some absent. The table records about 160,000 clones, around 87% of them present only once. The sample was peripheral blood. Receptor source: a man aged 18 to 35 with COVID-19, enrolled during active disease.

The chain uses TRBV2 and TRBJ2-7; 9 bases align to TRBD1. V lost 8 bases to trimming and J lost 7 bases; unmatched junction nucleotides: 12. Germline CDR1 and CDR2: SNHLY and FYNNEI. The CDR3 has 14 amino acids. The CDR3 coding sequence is TGTGCCAGCGCCGGCGGACAGGGGTTTCAAGAGCAGTACTTC. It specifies CASAGGQGFQEQYF.

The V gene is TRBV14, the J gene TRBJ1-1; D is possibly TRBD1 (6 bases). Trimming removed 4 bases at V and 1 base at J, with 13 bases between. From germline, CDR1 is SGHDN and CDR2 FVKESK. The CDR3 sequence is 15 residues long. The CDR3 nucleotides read TGTGCCAGCAGCCTCGACAGGACCTCGAACACTGAAGCTTTCTTT. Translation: CASSLDRTSNTEAFF.

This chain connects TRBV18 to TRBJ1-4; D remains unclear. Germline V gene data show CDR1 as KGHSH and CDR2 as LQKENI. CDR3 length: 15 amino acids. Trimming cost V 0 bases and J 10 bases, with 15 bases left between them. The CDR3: CASSPPAGPSRKLFF. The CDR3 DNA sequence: TGTGCCAGCTCACCACCGGCTGGGCCCTCCCGAAAACTGTTTTTT.